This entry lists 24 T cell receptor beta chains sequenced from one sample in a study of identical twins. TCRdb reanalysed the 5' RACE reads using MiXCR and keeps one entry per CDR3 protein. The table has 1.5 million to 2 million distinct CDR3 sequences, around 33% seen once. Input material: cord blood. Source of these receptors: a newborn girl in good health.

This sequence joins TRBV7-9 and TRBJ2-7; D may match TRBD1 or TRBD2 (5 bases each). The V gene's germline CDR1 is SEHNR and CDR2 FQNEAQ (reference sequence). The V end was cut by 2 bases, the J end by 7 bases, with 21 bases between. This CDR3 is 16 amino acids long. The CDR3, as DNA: TGTGCCAGCAGCTTATCCGGGACCCAAAGGGCCAATGAGCAGTACTTC. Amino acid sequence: CASSLSGTQRANEQYF. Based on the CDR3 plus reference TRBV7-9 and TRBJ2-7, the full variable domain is DTGVSQNPRHKITKRGQNVTFRCDPISEHNRLYWYRQTLGQGPEFLTYFQNEAQLEKSRLLSDRFSAERPKGSFSTLEIQRTEQGDSAMYLCASSLSGTQRANEQYFGPGTRLTVT.

The CDR3 reads CAIRGDRVTDTQYF. CDR3 nucleotides: TGTGCCATCAGAGGGGACAGGGTTACAGATACGCAGTATTTT. The rearrangement joins TRBV10-3 to TRBJ2-3; 9 nucleotides line up with TRBD1. The junction had 4 bases not matched to a gene; V was cut back by 6 bases and J by 3 bases. The CDR3 extends over 14 amino acids. Germline V gene sequence: CDR1 ENHRY, CDR2 SYGVKD.

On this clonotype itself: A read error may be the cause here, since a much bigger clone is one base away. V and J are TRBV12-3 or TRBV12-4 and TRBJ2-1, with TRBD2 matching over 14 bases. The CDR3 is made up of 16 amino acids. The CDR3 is CASSLIGTSGSNGQFF. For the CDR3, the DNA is TGTGCCAGCAGTTTAATCGGGACTAGCGGGAGTAATGGGCAGTTCTTC.

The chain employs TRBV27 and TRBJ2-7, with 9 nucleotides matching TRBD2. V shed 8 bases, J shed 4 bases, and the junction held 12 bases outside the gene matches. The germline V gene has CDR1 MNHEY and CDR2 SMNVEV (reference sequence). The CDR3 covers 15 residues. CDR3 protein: CASLPTSGSMYEQYF. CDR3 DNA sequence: TGTGCCAGCCTCCCGACTAGCGGCTCAATGTACGAGCAGTACTTC.

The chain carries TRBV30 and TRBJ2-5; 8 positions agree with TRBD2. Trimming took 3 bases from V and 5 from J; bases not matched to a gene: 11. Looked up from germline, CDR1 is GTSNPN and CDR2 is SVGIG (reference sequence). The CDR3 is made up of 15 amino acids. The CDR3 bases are TGTGCCTGGAGACAGGGACTAGTTGGGGTGGAGACCCAGTACTTC. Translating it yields CAWRQGLVGVETQYF.

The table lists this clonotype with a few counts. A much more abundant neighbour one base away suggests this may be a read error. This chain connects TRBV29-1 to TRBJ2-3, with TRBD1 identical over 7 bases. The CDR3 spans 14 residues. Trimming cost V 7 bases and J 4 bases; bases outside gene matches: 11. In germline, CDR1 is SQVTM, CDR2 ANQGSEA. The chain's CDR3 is CSAAVGQGADTQYF. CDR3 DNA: TGCAGCGCCGCCGTAGGGCAGGGGGCAGATACGCAGTATTTT.

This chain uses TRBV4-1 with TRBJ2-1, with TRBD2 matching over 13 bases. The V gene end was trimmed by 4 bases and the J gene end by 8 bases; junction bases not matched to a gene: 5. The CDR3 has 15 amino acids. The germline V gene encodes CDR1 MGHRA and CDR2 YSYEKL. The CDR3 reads CASSPTSGRLDEQFF. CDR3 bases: TGCGCCAGCAGCCCGACTAGCGGGAGGTTAGATGAGCAGTTCTTC.

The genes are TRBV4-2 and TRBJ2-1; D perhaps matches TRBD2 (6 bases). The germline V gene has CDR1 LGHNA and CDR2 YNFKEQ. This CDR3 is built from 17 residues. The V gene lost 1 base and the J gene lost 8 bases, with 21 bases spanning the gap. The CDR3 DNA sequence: TGTGCCAGCAGCCAAGGTCATAGACTAGTGGGAGTGGATGAGCAGTTCTTC. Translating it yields CASSQGHRLVGVDEQFF.

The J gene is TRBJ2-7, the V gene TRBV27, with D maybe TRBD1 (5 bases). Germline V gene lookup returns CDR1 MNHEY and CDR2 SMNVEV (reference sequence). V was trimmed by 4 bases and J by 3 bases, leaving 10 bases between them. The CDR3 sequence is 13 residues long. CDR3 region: CASSSQGYYEQYF. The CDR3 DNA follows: TGTGCCAGCAGTTCGCAGGGCTACTACGAGCAGTACTTC.

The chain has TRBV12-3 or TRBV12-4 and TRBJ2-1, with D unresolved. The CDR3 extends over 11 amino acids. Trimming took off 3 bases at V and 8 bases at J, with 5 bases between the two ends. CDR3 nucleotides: TGTGCCAGCAGTTTTGAGTATGAGCAGTTCTTC. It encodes CASSFEYEQFF.

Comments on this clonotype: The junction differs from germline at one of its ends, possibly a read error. The CDR3 here is CAGSLAGGELFF. The CDR3 bases are TGTGCCGGCAGCTTAGCGGGGGGGGAGCTGTTTTTT. The rearrangement uses TRBV7-2 and TRBJ2-2; 8 bases align to TRBD2. Germline CDR1 is SGHTA and CDR2 is FQGNSA. The CDR3 loop spans 12 amino acids.

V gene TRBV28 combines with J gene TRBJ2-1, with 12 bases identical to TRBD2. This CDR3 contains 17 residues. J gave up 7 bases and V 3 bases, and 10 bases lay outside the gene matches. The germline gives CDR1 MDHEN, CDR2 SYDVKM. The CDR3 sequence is CASSLVGRLAGVNEQFF. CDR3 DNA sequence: TGTGCCAGCAGTTTGGTAGGGAGACTAGCGGGAGTGAATGAGCAGTTCTTC.

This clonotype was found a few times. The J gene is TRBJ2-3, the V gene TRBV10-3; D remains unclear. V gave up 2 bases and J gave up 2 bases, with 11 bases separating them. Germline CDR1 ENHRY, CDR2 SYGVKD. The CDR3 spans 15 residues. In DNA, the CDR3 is TGTGCCATCAGTGAGACAAGGGCGGTCACAGATACGCAGTATTTT. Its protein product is CAISETRAVTDTQYF.

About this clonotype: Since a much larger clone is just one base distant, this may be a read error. The CDR3 reads CASGTGDYEQYF. CDR3 DNA: TGTGCCAGCGGGACAGGGGACTACGAGCAGTACTTC. This chain connects TRBV27 to TRBJ2-7; 10 bases are shared with TRBD1. Per germline, CDR1 MNHEY and CDR2 SMNVEV (reference sequence). The CDR3 runs to 12 residues. With V trimmed by 8 bases and J by 3 bases, 1 base remained unmatched.

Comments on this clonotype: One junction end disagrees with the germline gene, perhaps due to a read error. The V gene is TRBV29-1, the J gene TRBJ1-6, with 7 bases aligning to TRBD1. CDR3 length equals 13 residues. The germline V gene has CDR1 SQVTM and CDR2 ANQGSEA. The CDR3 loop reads CSARQGYNSPPHF. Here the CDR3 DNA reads TGCAGCGCCCGACAGGGCTATAATTCACCCCCCCACTTT.

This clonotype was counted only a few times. The CDR3 is CASSLRREGADTQYF. The CDR3 DNA reads TGTGCCAGCAGCTTAAGGCGTGAGGGGGCAGATACGCAGTATTTT. The gene calls are TRBV13 and TRBJ2-3; perhaps TRBD1 as D (6 bases). Germline loops: CDR1 PRHDT, CDR2 FYEKMQ (reference sequence). Trimming took off 2 bases at V and 4 bases at J, with 13 bases between the two ends. This CDR3 is 15 amino acids long.

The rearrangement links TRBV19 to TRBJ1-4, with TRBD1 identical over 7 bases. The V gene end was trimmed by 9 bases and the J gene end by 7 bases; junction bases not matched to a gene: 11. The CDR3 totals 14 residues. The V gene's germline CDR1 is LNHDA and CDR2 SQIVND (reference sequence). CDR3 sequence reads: CASRDRVGSEKLFF. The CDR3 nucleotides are TGTGCCAGCCGAGACAGGGTAGGGAGTGAAAAACTGTTTTTT.

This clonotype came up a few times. CDR3: CASSQGRLAVQYF. CDR3 coding DNA: TGTGCCAGCAGCCAAGGACGACTAGCTGTTCAGTACTTC. The V gene is TRBV3-1, the J gene TRBJ2-4, with 7 bases lining up with TRBD2. V gave up 1 base and J gave up 11 bases; unmatched junction bases: 5. Germline V gene lookup returns CDR1 LGHDT and CDR2 YNNKEL (reference sequence). The CDR3 totals 13 residues.

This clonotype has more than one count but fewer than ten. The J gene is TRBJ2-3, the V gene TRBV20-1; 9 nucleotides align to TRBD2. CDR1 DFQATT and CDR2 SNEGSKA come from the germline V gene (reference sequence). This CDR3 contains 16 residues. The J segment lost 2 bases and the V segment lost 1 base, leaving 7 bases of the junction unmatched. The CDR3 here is CSARAWTSANTDTQYF. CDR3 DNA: TGCAGTGCTAGAGCGTGGACTAGCGCAAACACAGATACGCAGTATTTT.

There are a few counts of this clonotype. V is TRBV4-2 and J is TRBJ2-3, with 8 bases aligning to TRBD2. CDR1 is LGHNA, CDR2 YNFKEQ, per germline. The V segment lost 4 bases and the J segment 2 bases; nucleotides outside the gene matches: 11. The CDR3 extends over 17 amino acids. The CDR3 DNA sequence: TGTGCCAGCAGCCCCCTGGACGTAGCGGGAAACACAGATACGCAGTATTTT. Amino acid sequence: CASSPLDVAGNTDTQYF.

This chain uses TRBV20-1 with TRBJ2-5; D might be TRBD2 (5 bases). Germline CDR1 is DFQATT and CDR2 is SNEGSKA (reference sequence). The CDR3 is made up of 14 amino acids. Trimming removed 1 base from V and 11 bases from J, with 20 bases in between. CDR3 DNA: TGCAGTGCTAGAGTAACCCTAGCCGGCAATGAGCAGTACTTC. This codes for CSARVTLAGNEQYF.

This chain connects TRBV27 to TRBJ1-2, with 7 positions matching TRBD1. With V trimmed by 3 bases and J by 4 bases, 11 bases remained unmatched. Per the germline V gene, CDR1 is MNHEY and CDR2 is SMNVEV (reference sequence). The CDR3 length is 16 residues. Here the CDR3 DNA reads TGTGCCAGCAGTTTTACATATCGACAGGGTTCCTATGGCTACACCTTC. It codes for CASSFTYRQGSYGYTF.

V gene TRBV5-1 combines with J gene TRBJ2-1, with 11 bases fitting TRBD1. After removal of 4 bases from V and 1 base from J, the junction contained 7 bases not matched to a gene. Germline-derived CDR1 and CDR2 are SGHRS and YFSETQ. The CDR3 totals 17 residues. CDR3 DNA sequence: TGCGCCAGCAGCAGGGGACAGGGGGGTGGTTCCTACAATGAGCAGTTCTTC. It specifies CASSRGQGGGSYNEQFF.

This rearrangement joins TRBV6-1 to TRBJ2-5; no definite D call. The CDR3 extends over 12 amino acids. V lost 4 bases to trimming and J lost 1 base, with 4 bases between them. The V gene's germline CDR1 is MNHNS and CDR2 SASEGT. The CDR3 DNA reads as TGTGCCAGCAGTGTCCCCCAAGAGACCCAGTACTTC. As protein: CASSVPQETQYF.